This T cell receptor beta chain was profiled in a study of cytomegalovirus exposure and HLA in healthy donors. Study at large: Early released data comprised about 90 million unique TCRs from HLA-typed donors.

The CDR3 consists of 16 residues. The germline gives CDR1 MNHEY, CDR2 SMNVEV (reference sequence). V was cut by 4 bases and J by 8 bases, with 21 bases left in between. The study, taken as a whole, reports: Reported results showed that the classifier diagnosed cytomegalovirus status with high specificity and sensitivity.

To note about this clone: Antigen specificity is unknown.

With 60 Vbeta and 13 Jbeta primers, the PCR was carried out. Method: immunoSEQ multiplex PCR; TCRdb's copy keeps in-frame clones and lacks some. The sample records approximately 190,000 clones, about 81% being singletons. Sequences were obtained from PBMCs. V is TRBV27 and J is TRBJ2-1, with D possibly TRBD2 on 6 matching bases. The source of this sequence is a woman between 18 and 30 years old in good health and CMV-seronegative. This chain's CDR3 is CASSSPGGTPWDEQFF. The DNA for the CDR3 is TGTGCCAGCAGTTCCCCAGGCGGGACGCCTTGGGATGAGCAGTTCTTC.